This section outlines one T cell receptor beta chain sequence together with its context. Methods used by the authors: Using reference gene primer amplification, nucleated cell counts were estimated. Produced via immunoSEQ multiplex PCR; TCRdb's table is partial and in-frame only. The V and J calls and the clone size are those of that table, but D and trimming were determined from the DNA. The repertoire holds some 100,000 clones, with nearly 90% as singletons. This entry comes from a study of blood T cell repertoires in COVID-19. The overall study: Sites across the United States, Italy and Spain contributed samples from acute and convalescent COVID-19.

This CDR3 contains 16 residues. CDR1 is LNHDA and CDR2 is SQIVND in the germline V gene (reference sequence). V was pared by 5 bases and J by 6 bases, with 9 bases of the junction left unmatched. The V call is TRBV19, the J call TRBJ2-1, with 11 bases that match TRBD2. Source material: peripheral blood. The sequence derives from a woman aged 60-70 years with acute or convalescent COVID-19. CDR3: CASSPRGTSGFNEQFF. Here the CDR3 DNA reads TGTGCCAGTAGTCCCCGGGGGACTAGCGGTTTCAATGAGCAGTTCTTC.